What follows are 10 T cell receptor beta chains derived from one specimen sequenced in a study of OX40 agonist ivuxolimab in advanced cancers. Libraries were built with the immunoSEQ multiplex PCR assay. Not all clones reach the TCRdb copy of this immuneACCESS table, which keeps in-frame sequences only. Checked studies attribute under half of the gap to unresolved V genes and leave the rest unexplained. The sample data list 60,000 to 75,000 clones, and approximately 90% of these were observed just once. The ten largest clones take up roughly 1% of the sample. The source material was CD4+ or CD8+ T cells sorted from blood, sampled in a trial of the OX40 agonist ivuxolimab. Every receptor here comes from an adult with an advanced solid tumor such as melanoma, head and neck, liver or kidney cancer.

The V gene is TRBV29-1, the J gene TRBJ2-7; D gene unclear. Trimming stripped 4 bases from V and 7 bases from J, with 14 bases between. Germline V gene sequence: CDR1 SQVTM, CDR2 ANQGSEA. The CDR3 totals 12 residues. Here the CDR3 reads CSVAWGGKEQYF. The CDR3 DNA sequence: TGCAGCGTTGCTTGGGGTGGGAAGGAGCAGTACTTC.

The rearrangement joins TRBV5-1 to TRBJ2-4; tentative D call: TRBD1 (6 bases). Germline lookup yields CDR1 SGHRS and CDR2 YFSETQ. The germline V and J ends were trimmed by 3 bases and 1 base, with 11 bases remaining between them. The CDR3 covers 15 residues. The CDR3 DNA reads TGCGCCAGCAGCTCGGGACAAGGGGCCAAAAACATTCAGTACTTC. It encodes CASSSGQGAKNIQYF. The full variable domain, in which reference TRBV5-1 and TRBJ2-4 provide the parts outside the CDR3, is KAGVTQTPRYLIKTRGQQVTLSCSPISGHRSVSWYQQTPGQGLQFLFEYFSETQRNKGNFPGRFSGRQFSNSRSEMNVSTLELGDSALYLCASSSGQGAKNIQYFGAGTRLSVL.

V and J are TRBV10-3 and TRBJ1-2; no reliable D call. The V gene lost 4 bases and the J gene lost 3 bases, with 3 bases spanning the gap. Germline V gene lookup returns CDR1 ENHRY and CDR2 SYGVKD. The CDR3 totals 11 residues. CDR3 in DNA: TGTGCCATCAGTGGGGACTATGGCTACACCTTC. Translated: CAISGDYGYTF.

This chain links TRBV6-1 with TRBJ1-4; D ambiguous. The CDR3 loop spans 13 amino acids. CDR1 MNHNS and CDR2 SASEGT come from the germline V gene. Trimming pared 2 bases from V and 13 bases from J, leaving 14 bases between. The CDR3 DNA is TGTGCCAGCAGTGAAACCGGCGAGCTAGTACTGTTTTTT. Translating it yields CASSETGELVLFF.

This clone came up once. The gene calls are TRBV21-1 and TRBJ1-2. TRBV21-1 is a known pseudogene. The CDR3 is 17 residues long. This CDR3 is CASSAGRQRERVWGYTF. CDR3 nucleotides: TGTGCCAGCAGCGCCGGGAGACAGAGGGAGCGAGTATGGGGCTACACCTTC.

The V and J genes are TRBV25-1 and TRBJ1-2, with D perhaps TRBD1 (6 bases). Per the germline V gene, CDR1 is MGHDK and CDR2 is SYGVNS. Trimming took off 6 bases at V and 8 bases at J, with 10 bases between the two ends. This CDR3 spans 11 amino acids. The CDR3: CASSSGDGYTF. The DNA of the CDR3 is TGTGCCAGCAGCTCAGGGGACGGCTACACCTTC.

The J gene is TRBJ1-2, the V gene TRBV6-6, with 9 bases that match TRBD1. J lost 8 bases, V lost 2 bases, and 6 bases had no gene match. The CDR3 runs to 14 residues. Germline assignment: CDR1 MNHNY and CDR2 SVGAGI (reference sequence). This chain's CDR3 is CASSYKQGAVGYTF. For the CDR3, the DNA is TGTGCCAGCAGTTACAAACAGGGGGCCGTGGGCTACACCTTC.

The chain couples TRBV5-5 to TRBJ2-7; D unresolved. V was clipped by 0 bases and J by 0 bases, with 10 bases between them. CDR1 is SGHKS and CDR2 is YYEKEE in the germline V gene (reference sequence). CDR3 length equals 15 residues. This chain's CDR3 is CASSLGTVSSYEQYF. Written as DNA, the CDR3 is TGTGCCAGCAGCTTGGGAACCGTAAGCTCCTACGAGCAGTACTTC.

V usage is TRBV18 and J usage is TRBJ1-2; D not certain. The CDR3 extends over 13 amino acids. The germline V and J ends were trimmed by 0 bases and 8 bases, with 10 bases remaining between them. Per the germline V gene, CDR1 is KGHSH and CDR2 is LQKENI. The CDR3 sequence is CASSPPAGFGYTF. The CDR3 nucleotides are TGTGCCAGCTCACCACCAGCGGGGTTCGGCTACACCTTC.

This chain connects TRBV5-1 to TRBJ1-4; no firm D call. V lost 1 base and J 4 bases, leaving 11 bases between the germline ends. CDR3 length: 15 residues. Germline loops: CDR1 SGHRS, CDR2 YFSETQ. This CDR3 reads CASSLKSANNEKLFF. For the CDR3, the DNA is TGCGCCAGCAGCTTGAAATCAGCGAATAATGAAAAACTGTTTTTT.